The rows below give T cell receptor beta chains drawn from one sample of a study of radiotherapy plus CTLA-4 blockade in lung cancer. Method: immunoSEQ multiplex PCR; TCRdb's copy keeps in-frame clones and lacks some. Of roughly 50,000 clones in the sample, around 88% were seen once. The sample in question was peripheral blood, obtained from a patient treated with radiotherapy plus ipilimumab. The receptor source for this set is a human donor with non-small cell lung cancer that progressed on radiotherapy plus ipilimumab. Some clones in this sample may be carry-over from other donors' samples. Both conserved end residues are part of each CDR3. D genes are given only for firm matches. The listing skips clone size in some rows; elsewhere it reads once, few, many or a size class.

DNA: TGCGCCAGCAGCTTGGGGCTAGCGGGAGGGGTAGAGACCCAGTACTTC
CDR3: CASSLGLAGGVETQYF
D: TRBD2
size: .
J: TRBJ2-5
V: TRBV5-1

DNA: TGTGCCAGCAGCTTGGGACTAGCGGGAGGGCCTAGCACAGATACGCAGTATTTT
CDR3: CASSLGLAGGPSTDTQYF
D: TRBD2
size: .
J: TRBJ2-3
V: TRBV9

DNA: TGTGCCAGCAGAATGGACAGGGGCCAAAGGACCCAGTACTTC
CDR3: CASRMDRGQRTQYF
D: TRBD1
size: .
J: TRBJ2-5
V: TRBV7-8

DNA: TGTGCCAGCAGCCCGTCGGGGTTAGGAGGGGACACTGAAGCTTTCTTT
CDR3: CASSPSGLGGDTEAFF
D: .
size: .
J: TRBJ1-1
V: TRBV13

DNA: TGTGCCAGCAGCCCTGGACATCTTACAGATACGCAGTATTTT
CDR3: CASSPGHLTDTQYF
D: .
size: .
J: TRBJ2-3
V: TRBV7-8

DNA: TGTGCCAGCAGCACCGTCCGGGACAGCATTTCCTACGAGCAGTACTTC
CDR3: CASSTVRDSISYEQYF
D: TRBD1
size: .
J: TRBJ2-7
V: TRBV13

DNA: TGTGCCAGCAGCTTACATCTATTTAGCGGTCAGCCCCAGCATTTT
CDR3: CASSLHLFSGQPQHF
D: .
size: once
J: TRBJ1-5
V: TRBV7-4

DNA: TGTGCCACCAGCGGAGACGGTGGCACTGAAGCTTTCTTT
CDR3: CATSGDGGTEAFF
D: .
size: .
J: TRBJ1-1
V: TRBV15

DNA: TGCGCCAGCAGCTTGGCTTATAGCGGGGGAGGAGAAGATACGCAGTATTTT
CDR3: CASSLAYSGGGEDTQYF
D: TRBD2
size: .
J: TRBJ2-3
V: TRBV5-1

DNA: TGTGCCAGCTCACCGGACTCCCGACAAAAAAATGAGCAGTTCTTC
CDR3: CASSPDSRQKNEQFF
D: .
size: .
J: TRBJ2-1
V: TRBV18

DNA: TGTGCCAGCAGCTCGGGGGTGACTAGCGGGAAAAATGAGCAGTTCTTC
CDR3: CASSSGVTSGKNEQFF
D: TRBD2
size: once
J: TRBJ2-1
V: TRBV5-4

DNA: TGTGCCAGCAGCCCCCGGGGGGGATTAACAGATACGCAGTATTTT
CDR3: CASSPRGGLTDTQYF
D: TRBD2
size: once
J: TRBJ2-3
V: TRBV9

DNA: TGCGCCAGCAGCCAATCGGGACTAGCGGATACGCAGTATTTT
CDR3: CASSQSGLADTQYF
D: TRBD2
size: .
J: TRBJ2-3
V: TRBV4-1

DNA: TGTGCCAGCAGCTTACAGGATGATCAGCCCCAGCATTTT
CDR3: CASSLQDDQPQHF
D: .
size: .
J: TRBJ1-5
V: TRBV7-2

DNA: TGTGCCAGCAGTCCGAGACTAGCGTCCCAAGAGACCCAGTACTTC
CDR3: CASSPRLASQETQYF
D: TRBD2
size: .
J: TRBJ2-5
V: TRBV27

DNA: TGTGCCAGCAGTTTGGGGAATGGGGGACAGGGAGGAACCTACGAGCAGTACTTC
CDR3: CASSLGNGGQGGTYEQYF
D: TRBD1
size: .
J: TRBJ2-7
V: TRBV28

DNA: TGCAGCGTTGAACCCGACGGCCTGGGGGGTGAAGCTTTCTTT
CDR3: CSVEPDGLGGEAFF
D: .
size: .
J: TRBJ1-1
V: TRBV29-1

DNA: TGTGCCAGTAGGCAACCGGGACAGGGATCTAATGAAAAACTGTTTTTT
CDR3: CASRQPGQGSNEKLFF
D: TRBD1
size: few
J: TRBJ1-4
V: TRBV19